This T cell receptor (beta chain) comes out of a study of PD-1 blockade in classical Hodgkin lymphoma. Germline assignment: CDR1 PRHDT and CDR2 FYEKMQ (reference sequence). Trimming took 5 bases from V and 8 from J, leaving 15 bases between them. The CDR3 extends over 13 amino acids. There was relapse after autologous stem cell transplantation in every patient, and there was variation in brentuximab vedotin exposure. Data came from immunoSEQ multiplex PCR; TCRdb stores just in-frame clones and leaves some out. This table holds 90,000 to 100,000 clones, roughly 92% found once. Worth noting for this clone: Its specificity is unknown.

Whole-study results and caveats: Newly diagnosed patients had diversity similar to the baseline diversity of complete responders.

The sequence was collected from a human donor with classical Hodgkin lymphoma. The chain links TRBV13 to TRBJ1-2, with D maybe TRBD1 (5 bases). This specimen consisted of peripheral blood mononuclear cells (PBMCs), obtained at baseline. CDR3 loop: CASSRDQRRGYTF. CDR3 DNA: TGTGCCAGCAGCAGGGACCAAAGGAGGGGCTACACCTTC. The full variable domain, rest sourced from reference TRBV13 and TRBJ1-2, is AAGVIQSPRHLIKEKRETATLKCYPIPRHDTVYWYQQGPGQDPQFLISFYEKMQSDKGSIPDRFSAQQFSDYHSELNMSSLELGDSALYFCASSRDQRRGYTFGSGTRLTVV.